Sequencing of this TCR beta chain was carried out in a study of blood T cells in healthy people across ages. Study results and caveats: Unsorted PBMC input precluded a conclusive naive versus antigen-experienced comparison. Older individuals had lower TCR beta diversity per million T cells (the decline was roughly linear).

Germline lookup yields CDR1 LNHNV and CDR2 YYDKDF (reference sequence). V gave up 0 bases and J gave up 1 base, with 9 bases separating them. The length of the CDR3 is 15 residues. Combining a sample-barcoded 5' primer with a J-beta primer mix, a second PCR ran for about 7 to 12 cycles. Per-sample output comprised a minimum of 2.5 million paired-end reads containing CDR3. From the 5' RACE reads, TCRdb called clonotypes with MiXCR, one entry per CDR3 protein. This sample has about 2 million distinct CDR3 sequences; around half occur once, and the top ten carry about 2.1%. About this clonotype: Its target is unknown.

No fewer than 6 million PBMCs went into each sample. The chain couples TRBV15 to TRBJ1-1; TRBD1 is a possible D gene (5 bases). The source of this sequence is a woman aged 40 to 50 in good health. The specimen was blood. CDR3 in amino acids: CATSRDQGRNTEAFF. The CDR3 DNA sequence: TGTGCCACCAGCAGAGATCAGGGTCGGAACACTGAAGCTTTCTTT.